The 11 T cell receptor beta chains reported below all come from one sample, sequenced in a study of cytomegalovirus exposure and HLA in healthy donors. 60 Vbeta and 13 Jbeta primers were used in PCR. The protocol was immunoSEQ multiplex PCR, while the TCRdb copy is restricted to in-frame clones and leaves out a portion. The table has roughly 150,000 clones, approximately 80% seen once. Material for sequencing was PBMCs. All receptors derive from a man in his forties in good health and CMV-seropositive.

The V call is TRBV15, the J call TRBJ1-4; no firm D call. Trimming removed 1 base from V and 0 bases from J, with 6 bases in between. This CDR3 is 15 amino acids long. The germline V gene has CDR1 LNHNV and CDR2 YYDKDF (reference sequence). In nucleotides, the CDR3 is TGTGCCACCAGCAGAGGACGGGCAACTAATGAAAAACTGTTTTTT. Translating gives CATSRGRATNEKLFF.

This chain connects TRBV7-9 to TRBJ2-5; D remains ambiguous. The tail of the sequence fits TRBJ2-7 better, so the J call may be wrong. In germline, CDR1 is SEHNR, CDR2 FQNEAQ (reference sequence). This CDR3 contains 12 residues. The CDR3 sequence is CASSSGNYEQYF. CDR3 nucleotides: TGTGCCAGCAGCTCCGGAAACTACGAGCAGTACTTC.

The chain combines TRBV4-3 with TRBJ2-4; TRBD2 matches 9 bases. V shed 2 bases and J 10 bases; nucleotides not matched to a gene: 6. The CDR3 consists of 14 residues. Germline values: CDR1 LGHNA, CDR2 YSLEER. Written as DNA, the CDR3 is TGCGCCAGCAGCCAATTAGCGGGAGAGGCAATTCAGTACTTC. This codes for CASSQLAGEAIQYF.

The table lists this clone with many counts. The chain joins TRBV29-1 to TRBJ2-2; 8 bases line up with TRBD1. Germline trimming cut 5 bases from V and 7 bases from J; bases unmatched to any gene: 6. The germline V gene has CDR1 SQVTM and CDR2 ANQGSEA. The CDR3 is 13 residues long. CDR3 nucleotides: TGCAGCGTTATCCAGGGGGCCGGCGGGGAGCTGTTTTTT. It is translated as CSVIQGAGGELFF.

V and J are TRBV29-1 and TRBJ2-7; 7 positions agree with TRBD2. This CDR3 is 14 amino acids long. J gave up 2 bases and V 2 bases, and 6 bases lay outside the gene matches. The germline CDR1 and CDR2 sequences are SQVTM and ANQGSEA. This CDR3 is CSVESLAAPYEQYF. CDR3 DNA sequence: TGCAGCGTTGAAAGTCTAGCGGCACCCTACGAGCAGTACTTC.

The chain combines TRBV18 with TRBJ1-3; D is ambiguous. The V end lost 3 bases, the J end lost 0 bases, and 9 bases lay between the germline ends. The CDR3 is 15 residues long. Germline-derived CDR1 and CDR2 are KGHSH and LQKENI. The CDR3 spells CASSPQVLSGNTIYF. The CDR3 DNA sequence: TGTGCCAGCTCACCTCAGGTGCTCTCTGGAAACACCATATATTTT. The whole variable domain, filled in from reference TRBV18 and TRBJ1-3, reads NAGVMQNPRHLVRRRGQEARLRCSPMKGHSHVYWYRQLPEEGLKFMVYLQKENIIDESGMPKERFSAEFPKEGPSILRIQQVVRGDSAAYFCASSPQVLSGNTIYFGEGSWLTVV.

This chain uses TRBV7-9 with TRBJ2-5; 14 nucleotides match TRBD2. Trimming took 5 bases from V and 5 from J; bases not matched to a gene: 7. This CDR3 is built from 16 residues. Germline CDR1 and CDR2: SEHNR and FQNEAQ (reference sequence). CDR3 DNA: TGTGCCAGCAGCCCGACTAGCGGGAGGGGGCGGGAGACCCAGTACTTC. Amino acid sequence: CASSPTSGRGRETQYF.

The chain uses TRBV6-6 and TRBJ2-2; 10 bases are shared with TRBD2. The germline V gene encodes CDR1 MNHNY and CDR2 SVGAGI (reference sequence). With V trimmed by 6 bases and J by 6 bases, 1 base remained unmatched. This CDR3 has 13 residues. CDR3 residues: CASRLAGAGELFF. The DNA of the CDR3 is TGTGCCAGCAGGCTAGCGGGAGCCGGGGAGCTGTTTTTT.

V usage is TRBV30 and J usage is TRBJ1-5; unclear D gene. The CDR3 has 14 amino acids. Deletions cut 2 bases from V and 7 bases from J, with 15 bases between. Germline V CDR1 and CDR2: GTSNPN, SVGIG (reference sequence). The CDR3 loop is CAWSPVYASQPQHF. Written as DNA, the CDR3 is TGTGCCTGGAGTCCTGTATATGCGTCCCAGCCCCAGCATTTT.

The J gene is TRBJ2-5, the V gene TRBV1; the table names TRBD2, a call not compared with the DNA. TRBV1 corresponds to a pseudogene. This CDR3 is built from 20 residues. The chain's CDR3 is CTSSQGITSGRAQSEETQYF. The CDR3, as DNA: TGCACCAGCAGCCAAGGGATAACTAGCGGGAGGGCCCAAAGCGAAGAGACCCAGTACTTC.

A word on this clone: Different DNA sequences within this sample yield the same CDR3. The chain joins TRBV5-1 to TRBJ2-7; possibly TRBD1 for D (6 bases). The CDR3 totals 14 residues. The V and J ends lost 0 bases and 4 bases respectively, with 11 bases between them. Germline V lookup: CDR1 SGHRS, CDR2 YFSETQ. CDR3 protein: CASSLETGPYEQYF. Written as DNA, the CDR3 is TGCGCCAGCAGCTTGGAGACAGGACCATACGAGCAGTACTTC.